This entry lists 6 T cell receptor beta chains sequenced from one sample in a study of blood T cell repertoires in COVID-19. Assay used: immunoSEQ multiplex PCR; TCRdb lists only in-frame clones, some missing. Among around 200,000 clones listed, approximately 84% were seen once. The material sequenced was peripheral blood. The origin of the receptors is a woman aged 80 or over with acute or convalescent COVID-19.

The chain employs TRBV9 and TRBJ2-1; 12 positions match TRBD2. Germline CDR1 and CDR2: SGDLS and YYNGEE. The CDR3 spans 19 residues. After removal of 0 bases from V and 4 bases from J, the junction contained 11 bases not matched to a gene. For the CDR3, the DNA is TGTGCCAGCAGCGTAGACCTAGCGGGAGGGCCAAGTGCATACAATGAGCAGTTCTTC. Translating it yields CASSVDLAGGPSAYNEQFF.

This clone was counted a single time. At one boundary the junction diverges from the germline segment, which might be a read error. The V call is TRBV28, the J call TRBJ2-7; 13 bases fit TRBD2. Germline CDR1 and CDR2: MDHEN and SYDVKM. CDR3 length: 15 amino acids. Here the CDR3 reads CASSPNPGTSGERAF. In nucleotides, the CDR3 is TGTGCCAGCAGCCCTAATCCCGGGACTAGCGGGGAGAGGGCTTTC.

The chain joins TRBV7-9 to TRBJ2-5; D is ambiguous. Per germline, CDR1 SEHNR and CDR2 FQNEAQ (reference sequence). The germline V and J ends were trimmed by 3 bases and 5 bases, with 7 bases remaining between them. The CDR3 runs to 12 residues. The CDR3 region is CASSFGVETQYF. CDR3 DNA sequence: TGTGCCAGCAGCTTTGGAGTGGAGACCCAGTACTTC.

The chain couples TRBV5-8 to TRBJ1-2, with TRBD1 matching 9 bases. From germline, CDR1 is SGHTS and CDR2 YDEGEE. CDR3 length: 14 amino acids. After removal of 3 bases from V and 5 bases from J, the junction contained 5 bases not matched to a gene. The CDR3, as DNA: TGTGCCAGCAGCTCAACGGGGACAGGGTATGGCTACACCTTC. Its protein is CASSSTGTGYGYTF.

The chain employs TRBV3-1 (or the pseudogene TRBV3-2) and TRBJ1-1, with TRBD1 as a possible D gene (5 bases). The CDR3 has 14 residues. Germline V gene data show CDR1 as LGHDT and CDR2 as YNNKEL (reference sequence). The ends were cut back, 6 bases at V and 11 bases at J, with 22 bases in the middle. CDR3 protein: CASSVRGGTLRAFF. CDR3 bases: TGTGCCAGCAGTGTCCGGGGGGGAACCCTTAGGGCTTTCTTT.

This chain uses TRBV10-2 with TRBJ2-6; D possibly corresponds to TRBD2 (6 bases). The CDR3 contains 17 residues. Germline CDR1 is WSHSY and CDR2 is SAAADI. The germline V and J ends were trimmed by 1 base and 2 bases, with 12 bases remaining between them. The CDR3 is CASSEWGERPGANVLTF. The CDR3 region has the DNA TGCGCCAGCAGTGAGTGGGGGGAACGACCTGGGGCCAACGTCCTGACTTTC.